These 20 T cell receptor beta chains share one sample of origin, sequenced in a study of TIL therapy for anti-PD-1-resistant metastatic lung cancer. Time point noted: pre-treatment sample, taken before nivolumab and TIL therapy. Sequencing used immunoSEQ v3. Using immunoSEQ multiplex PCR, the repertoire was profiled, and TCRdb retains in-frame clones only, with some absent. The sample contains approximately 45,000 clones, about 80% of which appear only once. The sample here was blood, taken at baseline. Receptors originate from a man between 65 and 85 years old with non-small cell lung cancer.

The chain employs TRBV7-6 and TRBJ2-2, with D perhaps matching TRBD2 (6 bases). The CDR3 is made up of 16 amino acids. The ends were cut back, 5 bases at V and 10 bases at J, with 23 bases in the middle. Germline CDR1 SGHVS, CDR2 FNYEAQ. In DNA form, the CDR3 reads TGTGCCAGCAGCCGAGGAGGGGCCATATCACCGGTGGAGCTGTTTTTT. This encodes CASSRGGAISPVELFF.

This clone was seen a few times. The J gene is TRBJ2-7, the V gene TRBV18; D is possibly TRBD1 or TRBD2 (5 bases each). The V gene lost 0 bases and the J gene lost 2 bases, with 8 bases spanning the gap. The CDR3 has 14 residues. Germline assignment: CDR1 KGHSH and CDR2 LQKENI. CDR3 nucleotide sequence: TGTGCCAGCTCACCACCGGGGGTCCCCTACGAGCAGTACTTC. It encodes CASSPPGVPYEQYF.

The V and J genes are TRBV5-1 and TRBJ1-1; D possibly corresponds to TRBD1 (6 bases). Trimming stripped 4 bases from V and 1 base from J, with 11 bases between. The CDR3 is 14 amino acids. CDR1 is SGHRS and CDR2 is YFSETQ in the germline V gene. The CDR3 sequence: CASSPDRTNTEAFF. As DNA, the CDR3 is TGCGCCAGCAGCCCGGACAGAACGAACACTGAAGCTTTCTTT.

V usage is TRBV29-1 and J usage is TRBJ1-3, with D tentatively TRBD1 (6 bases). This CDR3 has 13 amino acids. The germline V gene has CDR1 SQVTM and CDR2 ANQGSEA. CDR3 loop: CSAEGVSGNTIYF. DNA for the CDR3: TGCAGTGCTGAGGGGGTCTCTGGAAACACCATATATTTT.

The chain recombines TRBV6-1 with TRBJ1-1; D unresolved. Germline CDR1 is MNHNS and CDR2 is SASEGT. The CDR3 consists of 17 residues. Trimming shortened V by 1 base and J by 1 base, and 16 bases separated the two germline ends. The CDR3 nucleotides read TGTGCCAGCAGTGAAGTAATAGGCACCAAATCGAACACTGAAGCTTTCTTT. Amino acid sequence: CASSEVIGTKSNTEAFF.

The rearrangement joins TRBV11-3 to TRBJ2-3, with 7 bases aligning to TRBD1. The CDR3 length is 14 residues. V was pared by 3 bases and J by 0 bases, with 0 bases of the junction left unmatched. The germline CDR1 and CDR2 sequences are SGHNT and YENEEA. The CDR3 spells CASSLGQSTDTQYF. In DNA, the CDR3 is TGTGCCAGCAGCTTGGGACAGAGCACAGATACGCAGTATTTT.

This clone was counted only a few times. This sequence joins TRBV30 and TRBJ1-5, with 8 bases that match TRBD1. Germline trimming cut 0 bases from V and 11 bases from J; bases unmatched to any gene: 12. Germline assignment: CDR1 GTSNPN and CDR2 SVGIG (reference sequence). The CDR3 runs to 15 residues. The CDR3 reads CAWSVPGTGFDTQHF. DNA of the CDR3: TGTGCCTGGAGTGTCCCCGGGACAGGCTTCGACACCCAGCATTTT. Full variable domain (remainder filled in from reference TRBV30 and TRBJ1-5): SQTIHQWPATLVQPVGSPLSLECTVEGTSNPNLYWYRQAAGRGLQLLFYSVGIGQISSEVPQNLSASRPQDRQFILSSKKLLLSDSGFYLCAWSVPGTGFDTQHFGDGTRLSIL.

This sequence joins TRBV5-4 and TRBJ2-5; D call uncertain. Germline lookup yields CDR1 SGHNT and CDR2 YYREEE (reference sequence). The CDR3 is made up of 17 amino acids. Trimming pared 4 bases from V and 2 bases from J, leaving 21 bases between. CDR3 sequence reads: CASSPTVLGIGQETQYF. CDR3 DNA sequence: TGTGCCAGCAGCCCTACCGTTCTGGGAATTGGGCAAGAGACCCAGTACTTC. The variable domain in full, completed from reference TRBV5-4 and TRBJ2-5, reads ETGVTQSPTHLIKTRGQQVTLRCSSQSGHNTVSWYQQALGQGPQFIFQYYREEENGRGNFPPRFSGLQFPNYSSELNVNALELDDSALYLCASSPTVLGIGQETQYFGPGTRLLVL.

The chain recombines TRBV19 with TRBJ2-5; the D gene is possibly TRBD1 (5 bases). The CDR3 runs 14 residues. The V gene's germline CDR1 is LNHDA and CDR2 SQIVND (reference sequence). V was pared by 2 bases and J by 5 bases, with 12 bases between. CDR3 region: CASSIRGRVETQYF. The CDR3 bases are TGTGCCAGTAGTATACGAGGCAGGGTGGAGACCCAGTACTTC.

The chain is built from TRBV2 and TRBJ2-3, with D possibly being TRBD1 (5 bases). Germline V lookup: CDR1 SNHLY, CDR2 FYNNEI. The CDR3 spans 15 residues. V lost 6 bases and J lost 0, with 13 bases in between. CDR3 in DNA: TGTGCCAGCAGGGCGACAGTGCTTAGCACAGATACGCAGTATTTT. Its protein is CASRATVLSTDTQYF.

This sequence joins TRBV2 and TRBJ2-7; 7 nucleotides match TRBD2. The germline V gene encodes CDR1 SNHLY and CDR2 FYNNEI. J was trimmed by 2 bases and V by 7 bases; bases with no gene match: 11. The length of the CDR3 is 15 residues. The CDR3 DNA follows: TGTGCCAGCAACCGGGGGGTGACAGTGGCCTACGAGCAGTACTTC. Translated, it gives CASNRGVTVAYEQYF.

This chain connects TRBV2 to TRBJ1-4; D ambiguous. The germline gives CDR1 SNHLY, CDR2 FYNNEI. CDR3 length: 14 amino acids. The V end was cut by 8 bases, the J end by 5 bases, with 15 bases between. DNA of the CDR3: TGTGCCAGCCAAGCGAGTGGCGTCAATGAAAAACTGTTTTTT. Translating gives CASQASGVNEKLFF.

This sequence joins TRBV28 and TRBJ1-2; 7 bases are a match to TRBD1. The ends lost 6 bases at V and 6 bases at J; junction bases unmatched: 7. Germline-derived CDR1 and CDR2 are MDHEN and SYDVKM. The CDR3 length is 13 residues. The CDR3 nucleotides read TGTGCCAGCAGGACGACAGGGAGGGATGGCTACACCTTC. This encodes CASRTTGRDGYTF.

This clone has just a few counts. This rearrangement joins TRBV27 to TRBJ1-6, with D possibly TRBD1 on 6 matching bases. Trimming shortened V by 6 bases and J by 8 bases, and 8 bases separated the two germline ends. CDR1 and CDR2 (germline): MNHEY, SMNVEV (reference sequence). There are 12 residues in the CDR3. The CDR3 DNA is TGTGCCAGCAGGAACAGGGATTCACCCCTCCACTTT. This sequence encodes CASRNRDSPLHF.

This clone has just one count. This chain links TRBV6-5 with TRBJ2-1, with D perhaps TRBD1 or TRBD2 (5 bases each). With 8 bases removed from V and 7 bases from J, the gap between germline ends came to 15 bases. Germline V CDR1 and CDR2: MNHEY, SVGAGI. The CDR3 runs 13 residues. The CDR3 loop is CASQPGSQNEQFF. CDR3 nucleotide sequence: TGTGCCAGCCAGCCAGGGAGTCAGAATGAGCAGTTCTTC.

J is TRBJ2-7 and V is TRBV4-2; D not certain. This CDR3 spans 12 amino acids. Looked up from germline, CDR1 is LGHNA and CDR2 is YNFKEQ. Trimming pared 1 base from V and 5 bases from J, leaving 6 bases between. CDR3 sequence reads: CASSQGLNEQYF. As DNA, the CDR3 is TGTGCCAGCAGCCAAGGCCTTAACGAGCAGTACTTC.

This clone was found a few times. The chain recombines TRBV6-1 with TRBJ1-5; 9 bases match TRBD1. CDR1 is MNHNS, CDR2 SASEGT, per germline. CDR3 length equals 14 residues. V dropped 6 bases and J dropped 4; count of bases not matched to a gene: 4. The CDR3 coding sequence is TGTGCCAGCAGCTGGACAGGGGAGAATCAGCCCCAGCATTTT. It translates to CASSWTGENQPQHF.

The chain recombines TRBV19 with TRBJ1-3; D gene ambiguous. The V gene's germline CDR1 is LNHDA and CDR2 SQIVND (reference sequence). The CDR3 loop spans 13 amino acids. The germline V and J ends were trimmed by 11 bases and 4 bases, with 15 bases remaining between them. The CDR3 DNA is TGTGCCCTCCCTTCGGGAGAAGGAAACACCATATATTTT. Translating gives CALPSGEGNTIYF.

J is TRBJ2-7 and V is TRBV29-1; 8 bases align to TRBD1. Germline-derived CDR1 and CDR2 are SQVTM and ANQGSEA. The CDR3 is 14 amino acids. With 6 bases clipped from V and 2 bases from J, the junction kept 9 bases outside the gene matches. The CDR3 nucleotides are TGCAGCGTCGTCAAGGACAGGGTTACCTACGAGCAGTACTTC. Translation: CSVVKDRVTYEQYF.

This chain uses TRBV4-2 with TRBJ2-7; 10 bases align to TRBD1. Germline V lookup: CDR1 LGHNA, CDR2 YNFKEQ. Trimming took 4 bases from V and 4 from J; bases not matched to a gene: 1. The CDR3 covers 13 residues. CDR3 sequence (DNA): TGTGCCAGCAGCCGACAGGGGGCATACGAGCAGTACTTC. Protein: CASSRQGAYEQYF.